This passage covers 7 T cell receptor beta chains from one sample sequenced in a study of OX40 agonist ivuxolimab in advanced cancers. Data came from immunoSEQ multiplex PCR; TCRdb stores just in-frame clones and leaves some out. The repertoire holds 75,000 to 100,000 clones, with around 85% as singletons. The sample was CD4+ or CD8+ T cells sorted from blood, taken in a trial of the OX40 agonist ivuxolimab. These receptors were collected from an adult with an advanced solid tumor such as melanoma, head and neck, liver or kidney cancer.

This CDR3 reads CASSLHPGTGSEQYF. The CDR3 DNA sequence: TGTGCCAGCAGCTTACACCCCGGGACAGGGAGCGAGCAGTACTTC. This chain uses TRBV7-8 with TRBJ2-7; 9 nucleotides align to TRBD1. CDR3 size: 15 residues. Trimming removed 2 bases from V and 6 bases from J; junction bases left unmatched: 8. Germline V lookup: CDR1 SGHVS, CDR2 FQNEAQ.

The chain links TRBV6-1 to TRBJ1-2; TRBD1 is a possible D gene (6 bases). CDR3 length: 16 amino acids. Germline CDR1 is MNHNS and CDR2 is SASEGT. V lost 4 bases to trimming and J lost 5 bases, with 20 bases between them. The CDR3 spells CASSVRGRETLYGYTF. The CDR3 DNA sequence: TGTGCCAGCAGTGTCAGGGGCCGCGAAACCCTTTATGGCTACACCTTC.

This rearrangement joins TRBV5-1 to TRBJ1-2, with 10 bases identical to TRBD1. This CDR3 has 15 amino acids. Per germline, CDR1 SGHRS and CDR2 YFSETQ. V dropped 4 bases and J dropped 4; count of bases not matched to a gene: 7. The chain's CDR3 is CASSRPGQGFYGYTF. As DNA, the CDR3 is TGCGCCAGCAGCCGCCCGGGACAGGGGTTCTATGGCTACACCTTC.

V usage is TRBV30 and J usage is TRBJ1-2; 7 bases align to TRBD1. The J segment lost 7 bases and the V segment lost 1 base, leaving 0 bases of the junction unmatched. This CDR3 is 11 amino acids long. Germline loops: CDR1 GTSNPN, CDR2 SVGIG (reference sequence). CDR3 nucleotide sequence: TGTGCCTGGAGTGGACAGGGTGGCTACACCTTC. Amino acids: CAWSGQGGYTF.

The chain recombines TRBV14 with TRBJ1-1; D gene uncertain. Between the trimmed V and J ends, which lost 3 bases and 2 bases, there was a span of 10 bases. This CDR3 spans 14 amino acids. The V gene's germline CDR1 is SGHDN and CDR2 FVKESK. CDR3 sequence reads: CASSQLGQNTEAFF. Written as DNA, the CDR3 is TGTGCCAGCAGCCAGCTAGGGCAAAACACTGAAGCTTTCTTT.

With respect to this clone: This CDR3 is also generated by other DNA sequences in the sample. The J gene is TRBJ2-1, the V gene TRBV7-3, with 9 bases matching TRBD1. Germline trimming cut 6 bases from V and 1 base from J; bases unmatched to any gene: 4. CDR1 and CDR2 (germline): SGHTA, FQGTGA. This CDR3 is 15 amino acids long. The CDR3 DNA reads TGTGCCAGCAGTTTGGACAGGGGTTCCTACAATGAGCAGTTCTTC. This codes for CASSLDRGSYNEQFF.

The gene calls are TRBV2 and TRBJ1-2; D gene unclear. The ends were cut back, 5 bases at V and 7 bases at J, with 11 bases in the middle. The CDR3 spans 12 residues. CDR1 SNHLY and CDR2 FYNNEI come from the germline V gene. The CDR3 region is CASSFTVGGYTF. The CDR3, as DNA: TGTGCCAGCAGTTTCACGGTTGGTGGCTACACCTTC.